Listed below are T cell receptor beta chains from one sample, sequenced in a study of identical twins. TCRdb reprocessed the 5' RACE reads via MiXCR and lists one record per CDR3 protein. The sample shows around 530,000 distinct CDR3 sequences, 13% to 15% of them seen only once. The sample was also reused in another study, on yellow fever vaccine responses in identical twins.

The sequenced sample consisted of CD4+ T cells sorted from blood. The source of these receptors is a woman between 18 and 29 years old in good health. CDR3s include the opening cysteine and the closing phenylalanine or tryptophan. Each record gives: D gene, V gene, J gene, clone size, CDR3 DNA, CDR3 protein. The D gene is left open where the match is weak. Where a row states a size, it is once, few, many or the class of an expanded clone; other rows omit it.

-	TRBV5-4	TRBJ2-7	-	TGTGCCAGCAGCGCTGCCGGAACAGTGAAGAGCGAGCAGTACTTC	CASSAAGTVKSEQYF
-	TRBV28	TRBJ2-4	few	TGTGCCAGCAGGTCTGGTTCAAACATTCAGTACTTC	CASRSGSNIQYF
TRBD1	TRBV12-3/TRBV12-4	TRBJ1-2	many	TGTGCCAGCAGTCCGGGGACAGGGAGGAGTGGCTACACCTTC	CASSPGTGRSGYTF
-	TRBV15	TRBJ2-1	-	TGTGCCACCAGCGGAAGGAGCGGCCCTTACAATGAGCAGTTCTTC	CATSGRSGPYNEQFF
-	TRBV7-9	TRBJ2-7	-	TGTGCCAGCAGCTTTCAAATTCTCAACGAGCAGTACTTC	CASSFQILNEQYF
TRBD2	TRBV12-5	TRBJ2-1	-	TGTGCTAGTGGTCCTCGCCTGGGGACTAGCGGGAGACAAGTCAATGAGCAGTTCTTC	CASGPRLGTSGRQVNEQFF
-	TRBV6-5	TRBJ2-1	-	TGTGCCAGCAGTTACTCGGGCCACGCCGGCCCCAAGCAGTTCTTC	CASSYSGHAGPKQFF
-	TRBV12-3/TRBV12-4	TRBJ1-5	-	TGTGCCAGCAGTCTTACCTTGGGTCAGCCCCAGCATTTT	CASSLTLGQPQHF
TRBD2	TRBV20-1	TRBJ2-1	-	TGCAGTGCTGGAGTACTAGCGGGAGGTACAAGCTCCTACAATGAGCAGTTCTTC	CSAGVLAGGTSSYNEQFF
TRBD2	TRBV12-3/TRBV12-4	TRBJ2-5	few	TGTGCCAGCAGCCAACCGGGGACTAGCGGGGGGGAGACCCAGTACTTC	CASSQPGTSGGETQYF
TRBD2	TRBV10-3	TRBJ2-5	-	TGTGCCATCAGTGAGTCAGGACTAGCGGGAGAGACCCAGTACTTC	CAISESGLAGETQYF
TRBD1	TRBV24-1	TRBJ2-1	-	TGTGCCACCAGTGATGCAGGGGGCCCCGAGGAGGAGCAGTTCTTC	CATSDAGGPEEEQFF
TRBD1	TRBV6-1	TRBJ1-6	few	TGTGCCACCAGCGACCTAGGGGGCAAAATCCCTTGGGCCCTCCACTTT	CATSDLGGKIPWALHF
-	TRBV6-5	TRBJ2-4	few	TGTGCCAGCAGTTACAAGCTTTCCCCCGCAACAAACATTCAGTACTTC	CASSYKLSPATNIQYF
-	TRBV4-1	TRBJ2-2	-	TGCGCCAGCAGCCAAGAAGAGGGCAAAGTGCTGTTTTTT	CASSQEEGKVLFF
TRBD2	TRBV5-8	TRBJ2-1	-	TGTGCCAGCAGCTTTTTTGCGGGAGTGGGGAGTGAGCAGTTCTTC	CASSFFAGVGSEQFF
-	TRBV12-3/TRBV12-4	TRBJ1-1	many	TGTGCCAGCAGTTTACGGCAGGGGAACACTGAAGCTTTCTTT	CASSLRQGNTEAFF
TRBD1	TRBV10-3	TRBJ2-5	-	TGTGCCATCAGTGAGACAGGGGGATCAGAGACCCAGTACTTC	CAISETGGSETQYF
-	TRBV3-1	TRBJ2-7	few	TGTGCCAGCAGCCAAGGGAGGGGTGGGGAGCAGTACTTC	CASSQGRGGEQYF
-	TRBV7-3	TRBJ2-2	-	TGTGCCAGCAGCTCCCCCGTTTTGAGCCCCGGGGAGCTGTTTTTT	CASSSPVLSPGELFF
-	TRBV6-1	TRBJ2-5	few	TGTGCCAGCAGCTGGACCATAGGGTGGGAGACCCAGTACTTC	CASSWTIGWETQYF
TRBD1	TRBV3-1	TRBJ1-2	-	TGTGCCAGCAGCCTTACGACAGGGGGAATCTATGGCTACACCTTC	CASSLTTGGIYGYTF
-	TRBV10-2	TRBJ1-6	-	TGCGCCAGCAGTGAGATAGGCACAAGCTCACCCCTCCACTTT	CASSEIGTSSPLHF
TRBD2	TRBV5-1	TRBJ2-5	-	TGCGCCAGCAGCTCTGGACTAGCGGGCCACCAAGAGACCCAGTACTTC	CASSSGLAGHQETQYF
TRBD1	TRBV27	TRBJ1-4	many	TGTGCCAGCAGCCCACCGACAGGGGGAAGGGAAAAACTGTTTTTT	CASSPPTGGREKLFF
TRBD1	TRBV29-1	TRBJ2-1	many	TGCAGCGTTGAAGATAATGACAGGGAGCCCTACAATGAGCAGTTCTTC	CSVEDNDREPYNEQFF
TRBD1	TRBV5-6	TRBJ1-1	many	TGTGCCAGCGGCAGGGGGGGTACGAACACTGAAGCTTTCTTT	CASGRGGTNTEAFF
TRBD1	TRBV6-5	TRBJ2-5	-	TGTGCCAGCAGTTACTCCTTTGGACAGGGGCAAGAGACCCAGTACTTC	CASSYSFGQGQETQYF
-	TRBV5-1	TRBJ1-1	-	TGCGCCAGCAGCTTGGAGAGGCGCAAGAACACTGAAGCTTTCTTT	CASSLERRKNTEAFF
TRBD2	TRBV20-1	TRBJ2-1	many	TGCAGTGCTACGACTAGCGGGAGAAAAAATGAGCAGTTCTTC	CSATTSGRKNEQFF
TRBD1	TRBV3-1	TRBJ2-4	-	TGTGCCAGCAGCCGCGCCCCCGGGACAGGGGGGAACTCGGCCAAAAACATTCAGTACTTC	CASSRAPGTGGNSAKNIQYF
TRBD2	TRBV3-1	TRBJ2-1	few	TGTGCCAGCAGCCAAGGAGCGGGAGCCCCCTACAATGAGCAGTTCTTC	CASSQGAGAPYNEQFF
TRBD1	TRBV2	TRBJ1-6	-	TGTGCCAGCAGTGAATGGAGGGGGCCACCCCTCCACTTT	CASSEWRGPPLHF
TRBD2	TRBV15	TRBJ2-2	-	TGTGCCACCAGCAGAGATCGACTAGCGGGAACCGGGGAGCTGTTTTTT	CATSRDRLAGTGELFF
-	TRBV11-2	TRBJ2-5	-	TGTGCCAGCAGCTTAGCTTACGGGGCCCAAGAGACCCAGTACTTC	CASSLAYGAQETQYF
-	TRBV20-1	TRBJ2-1	few	TGCAGTGCTAGAGGGGCCAATGAGCAGTTCTTC	CSARGANEQFF
TRBD1	TRBV2	TRBJ1-2	few	TGTGCCAGCAGGACAGGGGGAGGCATCTATGGCTACACCTTC	CASRTGGGIYGYTF
-	TRBV20-1	TRBJ2-2	-	TGCAGTGCTAGGTGGCTAGGCGAGACCGGGGAGCTGTTTTTT	CSARWLGETGELFF
TRBD1	TRBV24-1	TRBJ2-1	-	TGTGCCACCAGTCCAGGGGGCAGCGGCTACAATGAGCAGTTCTTC	CATSPGGSGYNEQFF
-	TRBV7-2	TRBJ2-3	many	TGTGCCAGCAGCCCCCGGGCGGGGAGGAAGGGGACAGATACGCAGTATTTT	CASSPRAGRKGTDTQYF
TRBD2	TRBV7-8	TRBJ2-3	few	TGTGCCAGCAGCTTAGGGGGGACTAGCGGGACATATACGCAGTATTTT	CASSLGGTSGTYTQYF
TRBD2	TRBV11-2	TRBJ2-5	once	TGTGCCAGCAGCTTAGATTTCGGAGTAGCGGGGGGGCAAGAGACCCAGTACTTC	CASSLDFGVAGGQETQYF
-	TRBV4-1	TRBJ1-6	-	TGCGCCAGCAGCCAAGACGAGAACAGCTGGGGCCATTCACCCCTCCACTTT	CASSQDENSWGHSPLHF
TRBD2	TRBV3-1	TRBJ2-7	-	TGTGCCAGCAGTCAAGGGACTAGCGGGAGTCACCGGCAGTACTTC	CASSQGTSGSHRQYF
TRBD2	TRBV7-8	TRBJ2-5	-	TGTGCCAGCAGCCGAAACTTCGGGGGAGGACTAGCGGGGGCCCAAGAGACCCAGTACTTC	CASSRNFGGGLAGAQETQYF
-	TRBV24-1	TRBJ2-3	-	TGTGCCACCGGGCTGGATAATACGCAGTATTTT	CATGLDNTQYF